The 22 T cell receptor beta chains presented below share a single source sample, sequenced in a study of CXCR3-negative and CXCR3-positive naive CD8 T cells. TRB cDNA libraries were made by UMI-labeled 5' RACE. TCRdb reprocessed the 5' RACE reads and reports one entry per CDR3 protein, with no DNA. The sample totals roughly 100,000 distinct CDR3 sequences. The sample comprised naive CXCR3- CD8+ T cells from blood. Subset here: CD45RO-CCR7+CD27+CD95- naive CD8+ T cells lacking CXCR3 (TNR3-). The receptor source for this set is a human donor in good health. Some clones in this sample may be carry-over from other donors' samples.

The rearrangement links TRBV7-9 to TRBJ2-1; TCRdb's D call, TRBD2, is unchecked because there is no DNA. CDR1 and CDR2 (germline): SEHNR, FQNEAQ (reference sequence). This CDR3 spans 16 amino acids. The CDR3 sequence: CASSTTSGGPYNEQFF.

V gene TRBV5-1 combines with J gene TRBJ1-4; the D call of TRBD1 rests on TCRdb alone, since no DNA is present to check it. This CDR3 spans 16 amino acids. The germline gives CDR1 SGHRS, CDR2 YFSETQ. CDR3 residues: CASSPDRVSTNEKLFF.

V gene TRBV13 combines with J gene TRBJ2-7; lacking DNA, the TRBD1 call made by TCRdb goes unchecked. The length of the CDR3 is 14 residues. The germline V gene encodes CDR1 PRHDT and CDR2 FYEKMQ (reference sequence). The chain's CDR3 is CASSFRQAPWEQYF.

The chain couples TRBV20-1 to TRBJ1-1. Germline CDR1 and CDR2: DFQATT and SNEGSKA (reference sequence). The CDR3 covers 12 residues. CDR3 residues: CSARISVTEAFF.

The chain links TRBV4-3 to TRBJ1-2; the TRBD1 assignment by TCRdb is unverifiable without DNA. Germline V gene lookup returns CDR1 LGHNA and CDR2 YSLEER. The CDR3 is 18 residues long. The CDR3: CASSQDWGQTEHNYGYTF.

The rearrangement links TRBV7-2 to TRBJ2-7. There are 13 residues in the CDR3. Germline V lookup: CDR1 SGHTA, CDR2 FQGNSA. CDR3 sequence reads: CASRPSGSYEQYF.

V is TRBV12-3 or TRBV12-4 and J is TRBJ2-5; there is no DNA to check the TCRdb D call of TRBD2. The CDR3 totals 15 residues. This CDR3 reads CASSLAATSQETQYF.

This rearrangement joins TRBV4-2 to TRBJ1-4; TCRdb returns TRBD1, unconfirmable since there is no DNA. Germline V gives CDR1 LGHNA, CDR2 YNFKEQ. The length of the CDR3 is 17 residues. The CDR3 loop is CASSQEGGRATNEKLFF.

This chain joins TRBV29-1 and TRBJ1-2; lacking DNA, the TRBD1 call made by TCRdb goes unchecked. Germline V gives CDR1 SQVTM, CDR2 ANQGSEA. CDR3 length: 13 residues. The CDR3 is CSVEDQGDYGYTF.

The CDR3 loop reads CAWSVRWSGNRKYNEQFF. The chain joins TRBV30 to TRBJ2-1; the D gene TCRdb calls, TRBD2, cannot be checked with no DNA. The CDR3 spans 18 residues. The germline gives CDR1 GTSNPN, CDR2 SVGIG (reference sequence).

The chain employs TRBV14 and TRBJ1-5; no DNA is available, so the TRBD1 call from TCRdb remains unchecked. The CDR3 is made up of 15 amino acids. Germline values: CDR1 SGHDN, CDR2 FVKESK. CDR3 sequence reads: CASSQGQGPIFPQHF.

The CDR3 reads CASSFGTGVGYTF. V is TRBV12-3 or TRBV12-4 and J is TRBJ1-2; the TCRdb call, TRBD1, lacks DNA for checking. The length of the CDR3 is 13 residues.

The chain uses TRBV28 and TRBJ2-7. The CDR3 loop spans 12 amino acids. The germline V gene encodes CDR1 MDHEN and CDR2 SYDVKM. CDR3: CASSPNPYEQYF.

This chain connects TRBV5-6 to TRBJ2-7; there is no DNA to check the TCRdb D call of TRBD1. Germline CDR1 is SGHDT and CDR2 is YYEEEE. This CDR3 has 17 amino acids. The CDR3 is CASSLASEQGAFYEQYF.

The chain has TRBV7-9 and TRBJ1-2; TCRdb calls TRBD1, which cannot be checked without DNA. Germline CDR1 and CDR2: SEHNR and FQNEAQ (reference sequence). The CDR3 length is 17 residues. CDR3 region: CASSLDLNRTPNYGYTF.

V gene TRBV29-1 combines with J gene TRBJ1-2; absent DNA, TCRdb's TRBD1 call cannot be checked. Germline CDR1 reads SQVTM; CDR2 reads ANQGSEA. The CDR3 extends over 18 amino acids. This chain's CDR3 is CSVEDWISSGVPSYGYTF. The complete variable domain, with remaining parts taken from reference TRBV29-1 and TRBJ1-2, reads SAVISQKPSRDICQRGTSLTIQCQVDSQVTMMFWYRQQPGQSLTLIATANQGSEATYESGFVIDKFPISRPNLTFSTLTVSNMSPEDSSIYLCSVEDWISSGVPSYGYTFGSGTRLTVV.

CDR3 protein: CASRGDSSYEQYF. This chain links TRBV5-1 with TRBJ2-7; TCRdb calls TRBD1, which cannot be checked without DNA. Germline CDR1 and CDR2: SGHRS and YFSETQ. This CDR3 is built from 13 residues.

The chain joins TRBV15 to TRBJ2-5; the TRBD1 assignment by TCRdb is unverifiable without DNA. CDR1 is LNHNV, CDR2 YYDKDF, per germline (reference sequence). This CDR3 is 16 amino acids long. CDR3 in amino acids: CATSRIRTGGQETQYF.

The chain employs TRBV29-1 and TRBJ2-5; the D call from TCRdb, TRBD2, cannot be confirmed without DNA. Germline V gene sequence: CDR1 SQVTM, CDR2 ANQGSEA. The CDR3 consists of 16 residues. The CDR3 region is CSVEDRDNLVRETQYF.

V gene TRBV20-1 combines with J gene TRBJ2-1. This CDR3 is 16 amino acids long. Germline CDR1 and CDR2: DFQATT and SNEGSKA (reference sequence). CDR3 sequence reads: CSARIQAGASYNEQFF.

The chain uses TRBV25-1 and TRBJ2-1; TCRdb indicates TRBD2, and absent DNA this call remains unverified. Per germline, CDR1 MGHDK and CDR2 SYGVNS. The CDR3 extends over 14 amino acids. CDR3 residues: CASSGGQTYNEQFF.

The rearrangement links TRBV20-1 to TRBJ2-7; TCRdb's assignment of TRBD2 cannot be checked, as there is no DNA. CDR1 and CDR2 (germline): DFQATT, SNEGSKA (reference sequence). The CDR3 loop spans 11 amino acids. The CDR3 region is CSASSGYEQYF.